This TCR beta chain is from a study of shared clonotypes between healthy human individuals. Profiled with immunoSEQ multiplex PCR; TCRdb holds only in-frame clones, not every one. The sample shows more than 450,000 clones, 79% of them seen only once. Sequenced material: PBMCs. This receptor was identified in a woman between 35 and 50 years old in good health. Some clones in this sample may be carry-over from other donors' samples.

CDR3 in amino acids: CSVGVSGGSYEQYF. The CDR3 nucleotides are TGCAGCGTTGGTGTTAGCGGAGGCTCCTACGAGCAGTACTTC. The rearrangement links TRBV29-1 to TRBJ2-7; a weak D match, TRBD2 (6 bases). With 4 bases removed from V and 0 bases from J, the gap between germline ends came to 13 bases. In germline, CDR1 is SQVTM, CDR2 ANQGSEA. The CDR3 consists of 14 residues.